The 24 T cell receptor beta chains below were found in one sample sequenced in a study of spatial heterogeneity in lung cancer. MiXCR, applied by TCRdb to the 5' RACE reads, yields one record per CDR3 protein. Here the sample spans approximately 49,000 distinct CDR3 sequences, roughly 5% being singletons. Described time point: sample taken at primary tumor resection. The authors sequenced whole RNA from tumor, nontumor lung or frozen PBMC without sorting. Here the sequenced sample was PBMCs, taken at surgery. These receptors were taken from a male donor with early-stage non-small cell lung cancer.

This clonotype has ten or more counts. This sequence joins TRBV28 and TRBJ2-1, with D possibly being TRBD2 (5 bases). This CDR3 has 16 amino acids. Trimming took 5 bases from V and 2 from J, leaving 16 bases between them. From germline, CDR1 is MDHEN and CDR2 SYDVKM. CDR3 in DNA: TGTGCCAGCAGTCCCGGTGGAGCGGCGACCTACAATGAGCAGTTCTTC. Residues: CASSPGGAATYNEQFF.

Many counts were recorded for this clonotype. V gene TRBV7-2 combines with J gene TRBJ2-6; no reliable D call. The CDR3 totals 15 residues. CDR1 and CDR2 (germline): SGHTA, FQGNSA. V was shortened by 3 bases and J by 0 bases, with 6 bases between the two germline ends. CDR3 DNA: TGTGCCAGCAGCTTGTATGACTCTGGGGCCAACGTCCTGACTTTC. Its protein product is CASSLYDSGANVLTF.

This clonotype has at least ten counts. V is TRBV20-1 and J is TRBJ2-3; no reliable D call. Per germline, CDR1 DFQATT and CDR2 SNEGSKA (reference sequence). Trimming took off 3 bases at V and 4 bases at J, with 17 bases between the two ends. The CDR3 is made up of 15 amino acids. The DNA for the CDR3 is TGCAGTGCTAGCCCTCTCGGTTTGGGCCCAGATACGCAGTATTTT. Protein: CSASPLGLGPDTQYF.

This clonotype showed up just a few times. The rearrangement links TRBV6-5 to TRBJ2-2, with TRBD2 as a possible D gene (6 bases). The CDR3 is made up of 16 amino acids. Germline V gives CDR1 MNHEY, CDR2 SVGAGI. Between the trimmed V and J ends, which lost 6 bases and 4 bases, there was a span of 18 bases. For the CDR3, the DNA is TGTGCCAGCAGAAAAAGGACGGGAGCTACCACCGGGGAGCTGTTTTTT. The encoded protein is CASRKRTGATTGELFF.

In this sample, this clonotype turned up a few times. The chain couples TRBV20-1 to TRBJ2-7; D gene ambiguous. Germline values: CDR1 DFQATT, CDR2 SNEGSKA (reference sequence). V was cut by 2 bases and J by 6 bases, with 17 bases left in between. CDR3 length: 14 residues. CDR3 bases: TGCAGTGCTAGATCCCTGGTGAGTTCTTCCGAGCAGTACTTC. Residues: CSARSLVSSSEQYF.

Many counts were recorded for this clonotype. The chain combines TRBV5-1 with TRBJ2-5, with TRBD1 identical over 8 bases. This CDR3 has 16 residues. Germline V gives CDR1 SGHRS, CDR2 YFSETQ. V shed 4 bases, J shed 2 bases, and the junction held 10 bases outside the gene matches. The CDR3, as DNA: TGCGCCAGCAGCCCCCCCACGGGACAGGCGCAAGAGACCCAGTACTTC. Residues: CASSPPTGQAQETQYF.

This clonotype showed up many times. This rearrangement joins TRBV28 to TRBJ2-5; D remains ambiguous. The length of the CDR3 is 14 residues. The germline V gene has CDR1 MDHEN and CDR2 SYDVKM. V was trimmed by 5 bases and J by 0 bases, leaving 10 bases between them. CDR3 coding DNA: TGTGCCAGCAGTCCCCCACCGTACCAAGAGACCCAGTACTTC. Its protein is CASSPPPYQETQYF.

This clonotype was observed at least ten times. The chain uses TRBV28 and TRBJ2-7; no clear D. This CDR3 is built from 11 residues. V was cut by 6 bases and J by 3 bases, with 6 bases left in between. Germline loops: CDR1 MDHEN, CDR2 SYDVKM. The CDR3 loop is CASRGNYEQYF. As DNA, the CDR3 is TGTGCCAGCAGAGGGAACTACGAGCAGTACTTC.

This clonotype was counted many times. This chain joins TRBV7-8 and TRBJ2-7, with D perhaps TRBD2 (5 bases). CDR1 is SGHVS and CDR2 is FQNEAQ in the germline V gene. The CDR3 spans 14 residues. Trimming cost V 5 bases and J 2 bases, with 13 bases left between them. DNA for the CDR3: TGTGCCAGCAGCCTTCGAAGCGGCCCCTACGAGCAGTACTTC. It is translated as CASSLRSGPYEQYF.

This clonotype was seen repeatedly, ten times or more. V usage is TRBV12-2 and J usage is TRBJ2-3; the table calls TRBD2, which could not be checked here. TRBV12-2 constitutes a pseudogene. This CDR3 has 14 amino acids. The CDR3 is CDAKREASTDTQYF. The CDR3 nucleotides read TGTGACGCCAAGCGGGAGGCCAGCACAGATACGCAGTATTTT.

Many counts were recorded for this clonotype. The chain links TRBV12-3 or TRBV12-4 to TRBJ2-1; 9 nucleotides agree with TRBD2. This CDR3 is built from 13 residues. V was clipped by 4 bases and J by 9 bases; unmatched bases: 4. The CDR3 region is CASSSVAGAEQFF. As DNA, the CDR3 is TGTGCCAGCAGTTCCGTAGCGGGAGCTGAGCAGTTCTTC.

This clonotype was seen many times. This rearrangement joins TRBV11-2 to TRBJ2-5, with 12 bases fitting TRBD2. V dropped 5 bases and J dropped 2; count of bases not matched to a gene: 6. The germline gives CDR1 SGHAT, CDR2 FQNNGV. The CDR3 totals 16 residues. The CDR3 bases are TGTGCCAGCAGCCTAGGGACTAGCGGGCCTCAAGAGACCCAGTACTTC. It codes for CASSLGTSGPQETQYF. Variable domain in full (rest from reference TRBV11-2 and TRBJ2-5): EAGVAQSPRYKIIEKRQSVAFWCNPISGHATLYWYQQILGQGPKLLIQFQNNGVVDDSQLPKDRFSAERLKGVDSTLKIQPAKLEDSAVYLCASSLGTSGPQETQYFGPGTRLLVL.

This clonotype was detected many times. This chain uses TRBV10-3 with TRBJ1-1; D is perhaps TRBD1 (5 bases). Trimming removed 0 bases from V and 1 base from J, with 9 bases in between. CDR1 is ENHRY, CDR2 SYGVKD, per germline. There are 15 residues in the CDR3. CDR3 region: CAISESEGRNTEAFF. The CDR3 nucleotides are TGTGCCATCAGTGAGTCGGAGGGGAGGAACACTGAAGCTTTCTTT.

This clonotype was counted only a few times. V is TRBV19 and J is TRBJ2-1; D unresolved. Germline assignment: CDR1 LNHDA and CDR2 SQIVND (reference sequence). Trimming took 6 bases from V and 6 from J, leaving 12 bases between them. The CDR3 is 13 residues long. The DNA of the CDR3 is TGTGCCAGTAGACCGGACGCCCGCAATGAGCAGTTCTTC. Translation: CASRPDARNEQFF. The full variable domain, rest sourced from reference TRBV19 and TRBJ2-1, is DGGITQSPKYLFRKEGQNVTLSCEQNLNHDAMYWYRQDPGQGLRLIYYSQIVNDFQKGDIAEGYSVSREKKESFPLTVTSAQKNPTAFYLCASRPDARNEQFFGPGTRLTVL.

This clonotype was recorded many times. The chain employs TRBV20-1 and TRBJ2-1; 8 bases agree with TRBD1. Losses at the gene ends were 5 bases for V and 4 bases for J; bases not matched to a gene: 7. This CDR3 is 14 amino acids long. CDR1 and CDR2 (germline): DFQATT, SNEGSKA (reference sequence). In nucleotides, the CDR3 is TGCAGTGCTTTTACAGGGGGATATTACAATGAGCAGTTCTTC. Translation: CSAFTGGYYNEQFF.

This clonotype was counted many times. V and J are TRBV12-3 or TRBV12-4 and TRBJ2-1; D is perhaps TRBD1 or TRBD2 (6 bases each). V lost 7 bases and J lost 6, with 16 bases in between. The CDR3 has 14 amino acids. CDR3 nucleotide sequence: TGTGCCAGCATCTCGGGCAGGGGAGGCAATGAGCAGTTCTTC. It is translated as CASISGRGGNEQFF.

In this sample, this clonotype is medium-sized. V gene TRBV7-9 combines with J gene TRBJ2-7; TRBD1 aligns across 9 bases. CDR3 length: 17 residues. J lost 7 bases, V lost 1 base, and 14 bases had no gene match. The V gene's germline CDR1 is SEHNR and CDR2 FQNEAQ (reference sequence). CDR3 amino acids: CASSLGQGELGYWEQYF. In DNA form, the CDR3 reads TGTGCCAGCAGCTTAGGACAGGGGGAGCTCGGGTATTGGGAGCAGTACTTC.

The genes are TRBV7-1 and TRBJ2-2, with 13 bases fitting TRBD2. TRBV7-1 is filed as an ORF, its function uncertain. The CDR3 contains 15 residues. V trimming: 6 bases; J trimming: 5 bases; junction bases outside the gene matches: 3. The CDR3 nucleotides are TGTGCCAGCAGATCGGGACTAGCGGGAACCGGGGAGCTGTTTTTT. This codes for CASRSGLAGTGELFF.

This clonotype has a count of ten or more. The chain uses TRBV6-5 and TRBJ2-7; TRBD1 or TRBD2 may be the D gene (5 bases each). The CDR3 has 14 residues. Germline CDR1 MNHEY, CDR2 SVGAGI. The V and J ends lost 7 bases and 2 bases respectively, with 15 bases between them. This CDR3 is CASNPVVGAYEQYF. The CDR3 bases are TGTGCCAGCAATCCCGTAGTGGGGGCCTACGAGCAGTACTTC.

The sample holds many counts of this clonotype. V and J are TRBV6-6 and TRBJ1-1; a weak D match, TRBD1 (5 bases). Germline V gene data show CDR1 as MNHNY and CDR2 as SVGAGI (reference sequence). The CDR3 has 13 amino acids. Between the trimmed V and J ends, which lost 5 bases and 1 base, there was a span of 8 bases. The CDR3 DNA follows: TGTGCCAGCAGTGATACAGGGAACACTGAAGCTTTCTTT. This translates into CASSDTGNTEAFF.

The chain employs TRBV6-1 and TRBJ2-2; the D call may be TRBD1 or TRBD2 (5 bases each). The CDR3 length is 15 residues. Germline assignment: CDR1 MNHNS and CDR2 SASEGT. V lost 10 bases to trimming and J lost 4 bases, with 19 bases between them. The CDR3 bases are TGTGCCACTGCACGGGGTCAGGGTCTCACCGGGGAGCTGTTTTTT. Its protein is CATARGQGLTGELFF.

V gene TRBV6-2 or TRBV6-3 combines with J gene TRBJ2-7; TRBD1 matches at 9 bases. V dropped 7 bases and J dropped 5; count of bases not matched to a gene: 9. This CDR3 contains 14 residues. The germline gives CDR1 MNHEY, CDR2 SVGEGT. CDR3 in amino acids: CASKGQGGSHEQYF. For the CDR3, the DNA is TGTGCCAGCAAGGGACAGGGTGGTTCCCACGAGCAGTACTTC.

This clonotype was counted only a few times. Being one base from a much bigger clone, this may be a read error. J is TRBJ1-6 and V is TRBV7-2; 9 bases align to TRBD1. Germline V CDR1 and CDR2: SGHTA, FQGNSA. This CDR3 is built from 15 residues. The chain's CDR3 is CVSSPRTGANSPLHF. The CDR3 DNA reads TGTGTCAGCAGCCCCCGGACAGGGGCTAATTCACCCCTCCACTTT.

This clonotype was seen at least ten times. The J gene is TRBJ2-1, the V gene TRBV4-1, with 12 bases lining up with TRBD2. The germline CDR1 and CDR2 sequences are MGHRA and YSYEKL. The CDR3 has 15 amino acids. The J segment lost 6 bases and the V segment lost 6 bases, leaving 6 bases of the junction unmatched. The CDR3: CASRVGLAGSNEQFF. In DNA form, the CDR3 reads TGCGCCAGCAGGGTAGGACTAGCGGGGTCCAATGAGCAGTTCTTC.